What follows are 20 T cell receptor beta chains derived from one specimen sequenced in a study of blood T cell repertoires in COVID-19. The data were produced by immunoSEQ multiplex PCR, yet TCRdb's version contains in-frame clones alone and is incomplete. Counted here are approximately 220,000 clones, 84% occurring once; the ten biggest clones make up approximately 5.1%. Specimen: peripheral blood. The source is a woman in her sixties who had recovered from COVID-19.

The CDR3 here is CASSLGLVTDTQYF. The CDR3 DNA is TGTGCCAGCAGCTTAGGACTAGTCACAGATACGCAGTATTTT. The chain has TRBV7-2 and TRBJ2-3, with D maybe TRBD2 (6 bases). Trimming stripped 1 base from V and 2 bases from J, with 7 bases between. There are 14 residues in the CDR3. Germline V CDR1 and CDR2: SGHTA, FQGNSA.

CDR3 region: CAWSKLPGNYEQYF. The CDR3 coding sequence is TGTGCCTGGAGTAAACTTCCAGGGAACTACGAGCAGTACTTC. The chain couples TRBV30 to TRBJ2-7, with a tentative D call TRBD1 (5 bases). The germline gives CDR1 GTSNPN, CDR2 SVGIG (reference sequence). The ends were cut back, 2 bases at V and 3 bases at J, with 14 bases in the middle. The CDR3 runs 14 residues. Drawing the rest from reference TRBV30 and TRBJ2-7, the complete variable domain is SQTIHQWPATLVQPVGSPLSLECTVEGTSNPNLYWYRQAAGRGLQLLFYSVGIGQISSEVPQNLSASRPQDRQFILSSKKLLLSDSGFYLCAWSKLPGNYEQYFGPGTRLTVT.

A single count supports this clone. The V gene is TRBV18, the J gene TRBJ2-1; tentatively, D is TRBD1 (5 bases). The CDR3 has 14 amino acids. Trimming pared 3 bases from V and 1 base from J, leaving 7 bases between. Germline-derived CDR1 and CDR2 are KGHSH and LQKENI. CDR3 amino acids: CASSPPGSYNEQFF. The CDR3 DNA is TGTGCCAGCTCACCGCCAGGGTCCTACAATGAGCAGTTCTTC.

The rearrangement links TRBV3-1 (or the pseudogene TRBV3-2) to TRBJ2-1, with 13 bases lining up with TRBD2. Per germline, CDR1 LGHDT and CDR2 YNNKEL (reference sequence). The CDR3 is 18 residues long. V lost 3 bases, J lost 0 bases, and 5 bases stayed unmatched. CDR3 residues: CASSQTSGGPPSYNEQFF. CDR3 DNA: TGTGCCAGCAGCCAGACTAGCGGGGGGCCCCCCTCCTACAATGAGCAGTTCTTC.

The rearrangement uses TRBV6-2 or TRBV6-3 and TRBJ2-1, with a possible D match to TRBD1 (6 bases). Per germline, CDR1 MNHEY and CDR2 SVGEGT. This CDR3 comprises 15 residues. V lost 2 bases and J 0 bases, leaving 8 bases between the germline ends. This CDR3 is CASSYQGSSYNEQFF. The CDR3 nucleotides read TGTGCCAGCAGTTACCAGGGGAGCTCCTACAATGAGCAGTTCTTC.

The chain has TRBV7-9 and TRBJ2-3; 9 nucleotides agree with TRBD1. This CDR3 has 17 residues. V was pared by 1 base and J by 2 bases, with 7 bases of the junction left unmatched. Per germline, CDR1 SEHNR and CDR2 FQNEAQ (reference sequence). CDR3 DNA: TGTGCCAGCAGCTTAGGGGTACAGGGGGCGTTCACAGATACGCAGTATTTT. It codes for CASSLGVQGAFTDTQYF.

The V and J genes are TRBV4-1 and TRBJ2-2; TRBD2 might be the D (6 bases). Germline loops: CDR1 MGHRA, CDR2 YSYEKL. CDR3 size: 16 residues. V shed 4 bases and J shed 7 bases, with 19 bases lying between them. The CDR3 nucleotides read TGCGCCAGCAGCCTCCGGGCCGGAGGGCTAAACGGGGAGCTGTTTTTT. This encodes CASSLRAGGLNGELFF.

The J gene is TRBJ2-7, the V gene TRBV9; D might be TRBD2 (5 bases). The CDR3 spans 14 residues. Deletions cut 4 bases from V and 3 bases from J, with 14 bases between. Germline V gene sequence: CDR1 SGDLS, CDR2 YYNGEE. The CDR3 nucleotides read TGTGCCAGCAGCCCGTGGGAGACTTTCTACGAGCAGTACTTC. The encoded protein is CASSPWETFYEQYF.

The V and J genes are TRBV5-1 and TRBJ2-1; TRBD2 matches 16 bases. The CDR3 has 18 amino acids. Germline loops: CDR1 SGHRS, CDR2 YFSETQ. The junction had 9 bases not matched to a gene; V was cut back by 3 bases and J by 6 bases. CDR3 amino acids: CASSSSTGTSGGANEQFF. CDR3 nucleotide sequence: TGCGCCAGCAGCTCCTCTACCGGGACTAGCGGGGGGGCCAATGAGCAGTTCTTC. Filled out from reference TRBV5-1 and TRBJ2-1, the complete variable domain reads KAGVTQTPRYLIKTRGQQVTLSCSPISGHRSVSWYQQTPGQGLQFLFEYFSETQRNKGNFPGRFSGRQFSNSRSEMNVSTLELGDSALYLCASSSSTGTSGGANEQFFGPGTRLTVL.

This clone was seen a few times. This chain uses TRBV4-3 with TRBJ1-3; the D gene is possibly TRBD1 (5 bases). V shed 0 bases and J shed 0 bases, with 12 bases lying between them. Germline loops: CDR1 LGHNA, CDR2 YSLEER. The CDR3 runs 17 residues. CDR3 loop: CASSQDSGIISGNTIYF. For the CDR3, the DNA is TGCGCCAGCAGCCAAGATTCAGGGATCATCTCTGGAAACACCATATATTTT.

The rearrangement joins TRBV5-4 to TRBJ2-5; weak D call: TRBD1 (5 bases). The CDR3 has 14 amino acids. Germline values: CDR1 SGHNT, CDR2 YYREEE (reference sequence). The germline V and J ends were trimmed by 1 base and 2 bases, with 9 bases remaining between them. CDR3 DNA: TGTGCCAGCAGCTTGAATAGGGGTCAAGAGACCCAGTACTTC. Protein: CASSLNRGQETQYF.

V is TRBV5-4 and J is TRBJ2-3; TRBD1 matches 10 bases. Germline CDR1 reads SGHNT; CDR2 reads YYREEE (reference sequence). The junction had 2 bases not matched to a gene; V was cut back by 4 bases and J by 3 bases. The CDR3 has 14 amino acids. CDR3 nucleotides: TGTGCCAGCAGCGCGGGACAGGGGACAGATACGCAGTATTTT. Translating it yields CASSAGQGTDTQYF.

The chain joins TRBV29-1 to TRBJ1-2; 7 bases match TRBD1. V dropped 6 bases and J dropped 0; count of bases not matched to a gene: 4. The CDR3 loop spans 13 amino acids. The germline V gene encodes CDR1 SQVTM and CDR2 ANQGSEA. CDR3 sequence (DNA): TGCAGCGTGGAGACAGGGACTAACTATGGCTACACCTTC. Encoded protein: CSVETGTNYGYTF.

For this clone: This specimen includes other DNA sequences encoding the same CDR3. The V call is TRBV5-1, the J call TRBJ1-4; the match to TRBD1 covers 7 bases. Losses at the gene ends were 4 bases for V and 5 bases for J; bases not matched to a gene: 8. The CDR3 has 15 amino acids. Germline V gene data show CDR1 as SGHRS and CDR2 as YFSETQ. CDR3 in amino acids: CASSPSGTVNEKLFF. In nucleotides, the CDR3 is TGCGCCAGCAGCCCGTCCGGGACAGTCAATGAAAAACTGTTTTTT.

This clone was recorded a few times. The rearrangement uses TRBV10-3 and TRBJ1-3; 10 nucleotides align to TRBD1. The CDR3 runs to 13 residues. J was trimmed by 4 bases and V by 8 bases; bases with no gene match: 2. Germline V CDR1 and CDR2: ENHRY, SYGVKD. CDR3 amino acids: CAIRDRGGNTIYF. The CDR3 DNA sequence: TGTGCCATCCGGGACAGGGGAGGAAACACCATATATTTT.

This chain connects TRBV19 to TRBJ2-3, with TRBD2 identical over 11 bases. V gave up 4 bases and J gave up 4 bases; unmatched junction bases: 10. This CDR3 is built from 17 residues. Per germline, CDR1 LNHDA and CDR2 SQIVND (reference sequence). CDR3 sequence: CASSKALAGGRADTQYF. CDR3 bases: TGTGCCAGTAGTAAGGCCCTAGCGGGGGGTCGTGCAGATACGCAGTATTTT.

The CDR3 DNA is TGCGCCAGCAGCCACACCGTAGCGGGGAGAGGGAGAGATACGCAGTATTTT. Its protein is CASSHTVAGRGRDTQYF. V usage is TRBV5-1 and J usage is TRBJ2-3; 8 nucleotides align to TRBD2. The CDR3 consists of 17 residues. Germline-derived CDR1 and CDR2 are SGHRS and YFSETQ. V was clipped by 4 bases and J by 5 bases; unmatched bases: 15.

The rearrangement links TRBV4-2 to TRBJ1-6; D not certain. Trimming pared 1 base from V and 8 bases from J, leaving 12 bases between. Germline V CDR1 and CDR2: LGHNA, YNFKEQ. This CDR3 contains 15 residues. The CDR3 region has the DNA TGTGCCAGCAGCCAAGCGGCCGGGGAAGATTCACCCCTCCACTTT. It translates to CASSQAAGEDSPLHF.

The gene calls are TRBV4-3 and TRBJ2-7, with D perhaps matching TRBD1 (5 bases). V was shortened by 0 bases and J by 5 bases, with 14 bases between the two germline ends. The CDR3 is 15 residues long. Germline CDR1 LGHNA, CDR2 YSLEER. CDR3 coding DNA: TGCGCCAGCAGCCAAGAGGGGCAGGGTGGGGACGAGCAGTACTTC. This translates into CASSQEGQGGDEQYF.

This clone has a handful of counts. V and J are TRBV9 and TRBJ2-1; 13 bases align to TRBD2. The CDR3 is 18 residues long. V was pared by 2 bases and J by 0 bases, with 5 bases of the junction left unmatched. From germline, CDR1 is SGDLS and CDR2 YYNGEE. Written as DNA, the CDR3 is TGTGCCAGCAGCGTGGGAGGGACTAGCGGGGTCTCCTACAATGAGCAGTTCTTC. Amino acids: CASSVGGTSGVSYNEQFF.